This T cell receptor (beta chain) was found in a study of CD8 T cells in ankylosing spondylitis. TCRdb reanalysed the 5' RACE reads using MiXCR and keeps one entry per CDR3 protein. The sample gives under 200,000 distinct CDR3 sequences, around 10% of which show up once; roughly 28% is in the top ten. This clonotype has ten or more counts. The germline gives CDR1 LNHNV, CDR2 YYDKDF (reference sequence). V dropped 0 bases and J dropped 10 bases, with 12 bases sitting between them. This CDR3 has 13 residues. This clonotype was sampled from a male donor with ankylosing spondylitis or in good health (not recorded which). The sequenced material came from blood, either unsorted or a sorted T cell fraction (not recorded which). The J gene is TRBJ1-1, the V gene TRBV15; D not resolved. CDR3 coding DNA: TGTGCCACCAGCAGAGACTTATCGCCCGGAGCTTTCTTT. Translating it yields CATSRDLSPGAFF.